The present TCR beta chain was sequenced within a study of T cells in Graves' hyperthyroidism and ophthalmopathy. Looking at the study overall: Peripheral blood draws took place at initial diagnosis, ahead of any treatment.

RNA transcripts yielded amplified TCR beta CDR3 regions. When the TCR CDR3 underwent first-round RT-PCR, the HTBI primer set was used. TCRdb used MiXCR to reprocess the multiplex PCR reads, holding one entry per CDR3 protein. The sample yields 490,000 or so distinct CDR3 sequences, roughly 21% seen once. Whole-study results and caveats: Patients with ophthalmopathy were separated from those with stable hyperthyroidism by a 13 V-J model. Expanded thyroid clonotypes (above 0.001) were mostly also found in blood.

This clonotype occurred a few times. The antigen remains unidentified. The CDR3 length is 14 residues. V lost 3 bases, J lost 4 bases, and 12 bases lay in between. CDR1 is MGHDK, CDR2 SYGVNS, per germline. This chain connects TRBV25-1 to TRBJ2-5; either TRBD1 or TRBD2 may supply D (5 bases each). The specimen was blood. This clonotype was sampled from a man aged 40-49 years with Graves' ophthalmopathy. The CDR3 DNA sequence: TGTGCCAGCAGTGACACCGGGGCCTCAGAGACCCAGTACTTC. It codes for CASSDTGASETQYF.